This T cell receptor (beta chain) was sequenced during a study of blood T cells in healthy people across ages. Primed by a sample-barcoded 5' primer and a J-beta primer mix, a second PCR proceeded for roughly 7 to 11 cycles. Every single cDNA molecule received a tag from a template-switch adaptor with 12 random nucleotides. TCRdb redid the calling of the 5' RACE reads with MiXCR, one entry per CDR3 protein. There are some 1.5 million distinct CDR3 sequences in the sample; roughly 30% occur only once, and roughly 8% lies in the top ten. Overall study results and limits: Per-million-T-cell TCR beta diversity fell roughly linearly with age. A conclusive naive versus antigen-experienced comparison was prevented by the unsorted PBMCs.

This clonotype has only a few counts. Its antigen is currently unknown. CDR1 and CDR2 (germline): LNHNV, YYDKDF (reference sequence). V was pared by 3 bases and J by 2 bases, with 11 bases between. The CDR3 covers 15 residues. In terms of origin and age, donors were healthy Caucasian individuals from Russia aged roughly 6 to 95. Sequences were obtained from blood. The receptor's source is a woman aged 25 to 39 in good health. The V and J genes are TRBV15 and TRBJ1-5; D is unresolved. CDR3 residues: CATSSGWSGNQPQHF. DNA for the CDR3: TGTGCCACCAGCAGTGGGTGGTCGGGCAATCAGCCCCAGCATTTT.